The present TCR beta chain was sequenced within a study of blood T cell repertoires in COVID-19 (dated by TCRdb to 2020 to 2022). Broadly, across the study: Samples from collaborators originated in the United States, Italy and Spain and spanned both the acute and convalescent phases of COVID-19. The prospective study material was composed of cDNA or gDNA derived from T cells, B-cell-depleted T cells, or PBMCs. Subjects who had been exposed to COVID-19, were actively infected with it, or had recovered from it provided the deeply sampled blood TCRbeta repertoires that made up the dataset. A freely available public database, intended as a resource for researchers studying the immune response to SARS-CoV-2, is where the repertoires were released. Samples were obtained from the ongoing ImmuneRACE study (first 160 participants) and from roughly 1,300 subjects provided by 6 global collaborators. A de-identified subject ID, COVID-19 status, age in years and sex were almost always included in the sample metadata. Where available, HLA class I and class II types were taken from metadata supplied by the sample provider and were not determined by assay-based typing. Results and caveats for the whole study, not just this receptor: Clinical and demographic metadata were provided uncurated, with the amount varying by source and participant.

At the junction V is shortened by 6 bases and J by 11 bases; bases outside the gene matches: 7. The germline V gene encodes CDR1 DFQATT and CDR2 SNEGSKA (reference sequence). The CDR3 numbers 11 residues from cysteine through phenylalanine. Of the read, only the CDR3 DNA is kept; its 33 bases are in frame from base 1. This clone appeared a few times. The specificity of this receptor is unknown. Qualities for individual bases were not recorded, and no much larger clone is one base off. At one collaborating source in Seattle, patients were enrolled during active infection and were followed longitudinally through the course of disease. Whole blood was collected in K2EDTA tubes by collaborating institutions according to the institutions' own protocols. For TCRbeta analysis, collaborator samples were shipped as frozen whole blood, as isolated PBMCs, or as DNA extracted from either sample type. TCRbeta CDR3 regions were amplified from genomic DNA by means of the immunoSEQ Assay, a bias-controlled multiplex PCR. The authors' pipeline ran thus. The number of nucleated cells in each sample was estimated by amplification of reference gene primers within the assay. To quantify the absolute abundance of each unique TCRbeta CDR3 rearrangement, sequence reads were collapsed and filtered. For each sample, productive Simpson clonality was calculated as the square root of Simpson's diversity index over productive rearrangements. TCRdb provides this immuneACCESS table in a form limited to in-frame rearrangements. Some clones are lacking; in checked studies, under half of them reflect an unresolved V gene, and why the rest are absent is not known. From that table come the V and J calls and clone size; the DNA was used to work out D and trimming. This sample has fewer than 350,000 clones in its table, and about 86% of those were observed once. Roughly 12% of the sample comes from the top ten.

The sequence came from a woman in her twenties or thirties with COVID-19, enrolled during active disease. This chain joins TRBV20-1 to TRBJ1-1; TRBD1 agrees with 9 junctional bases. Specimen: peripheral blood. The nucleotide sequence reads TGCAGTGCAACCAAGACAGGGGGGGCTTTCTTT. Its amino acids are CSATKTGGAFF.